The present T cell receptor (beta chain) was sequenced within a study of blood T cell repertoires in COVID-19 (dated by TCRdb to 2020 to 2021). About the study as a whole: Samples covering the acute and convalescent phases of COVID-19 were provided by collaborators in the United States, Italy and Spain. The prospective study material was composed of cDNA or gDNA derived from T cells, B-cell-depleted T cells, or PBMCs. Deeply sampled blood TCRbeta repertoires from subjects exposed to, actively infected with, or recovered from COVID-19 were included in the dataset. The repertoires were released in a freely available public database intended as a resource for research on the immune response to SARS-CoV-2. Samples came from the ongoing ImmuneRACE study (first 160 participants) plus 1,254 subjects from 6 global collaborators. Sample metadata almost always included a de-identified subject ID, COVID-19 status, age in years and sex. HLA class I and class II types, where available, came from metadata supplied by the sample provider rather than from assay-based typing. Overall study results and their limits: How much clinical and demographic metadata was included differed by source and by participant, and the metadata was provided uncurated.

Trimming removed 5 bases from V and 3 bases from J; the gene matches leave 4 bases unexplained. The CDR3, from cysteine to phenylalanine, totals 14 residues. CDR3 DNA is the only sequence kept; it has 42 bases, read in frame from the first base. CDR1 is given as MDHEN and CDR2 as SYDVKM, both from the germline V gene. Notes on this clone: The antigen it binds to is not known. Per-base qualities were not stored, and no clone one base away is much larger.

The immunoSEQ Assay, a bias-controlled multiplex PCR, was used to amplify TCRbeta CDR3 regions from genomic DNA. Concerning the study's data processing: Nucleated cell counts per sample were estimated from amplification of reference gene primers within the assay. Sequence reads were collapsed and filtered to measure the absolute abundance of every unique TCRbeta CDR3 rearrangement. Productive Simpson clonality was computed per sample as the square root of Simpson's diversity index over productive rearrangements. The clones in this table, taken by TCRdb from immuneACCESS, are in-frame only. Not every clone is retained; where verified, under half of the shortfall comes from an unresolved V gene, and the cause of the rest is unknown. The V and J calls and clone size come from that table; D and trimming were worked out from the DNA. The sample table shows approximately 220,000 clones, and about 87% are seen once. The ten largest clones capture roughly 6.2% of the sample.

Another Seattle source contributed samples from volunteer blood donors who had recovered from COVID-19. The collaborating institutions used their own protocols to collect whole blood in K2EDTA tubes. For TCRbeta analysis, collaborators shipped samples in one of three forms: frozen whole blood, isolated PBMCs, or DNA extracted from either of those sample types. The receptor was isolated from a man between 60 and 75 years old who had recovered from COVID-19. The sample was peripheral blood. The sequence links TRBV28 to TRBJ2-1; 7 nucleotides in the junction match TRBD2. CDR3 reads: CASSLTSVYNEQFF. The DNA reads TGTGCCAGCAGTCTAACTAGCGTCTACAATGAGCAGTTCTTC.